A single sample is the source of the 20 T cell receptor beta chains below, sequenced in a study of OX40 agonist ivuxolimab in advanced cancers. The table came from immunoSEQ multiplex PCR; TCRdb's copy has only in-frame clones and leaves some out. The sample has 60,000 or so clones, roughly 90% seen once. The sequencing used CD4+ or CD8+ T cells sorted from blood, collected in a trial of the OX40 agonist ivuxolimab. These receptors were taken from an adult with an advanced solid tumor such as melanoma, head and neck, liver or kidney cancer.

This chain links TRBV6-6 with TRBJ2-7; 10 nucleotides match TRBD2. The CDR3 is 16 residues long. CDR1 is MNHNY, CDR2 SVGAGI, per germline (reference sequence). V lost 4 bases and J lost 6; bases outside the gene matches: 12. CDR3 loop: CASSFGTSATQGEQYF. The CDR3 nucleotides read TGTGCCAGCAGTTTCGGGACTAGCGCAACTCAGGGCGAGCAGTACTTC.

The chain is built from TRBV7-9 and TRBJ2-5; D perhaps matches TRBD2 (6 bases). Trimming cost V 2 bases and J 1 base, with 17 bases left between them. This CDR3 contains 17 residues. Germline V lookup: CDR1 SEHNR, CDR2 FQNEAQ (reference sequence). CDR3 in DNA: TGTGCCAGCAGCTTACGGACATCGGGGGACTTCCAAGAGACCCAGTACTTC. Protein sequence: CASSLRTSGDFQETQYF.

The chain joins TRBV15 to TRBJ2-1; TRBD1 matches at 9 bases. V was clipped by 0 bases and J by 7 bases; unmatched bases: 4. Looked up from germline, CDR1 is LNHNV and CDR2 is YYDKDF (reference sequence). This CDR3 is 15 amino acids long. The CDR3 loop is CATSRDRGQGNEQFF. The CDR3, as DNA: TGTGCCACCAGCAGAGATAGGGGACAGGGAAATGAGCAGTTCTTC.

This clone was observed a single time. The chain links TRBV7-6 to TRBJ2-7; no definite D call. The CDR3 is 11 residues long. Germline V gives CDR1 SGHVS, CDR2 FNYEAQ. Trimming cost V 4 bases and J 3 bases, with 4 bases left between them. CDR3 DNA: TGTGCCAGCAGCTCCGACTACGAGCAGTACTTC. This encodes CASSSDYEQYF. The whole variable domain, filled in from reference TRBV7-6 and TRBJ2-7, reads GAGVSQSPRYKVTKRGQDVALRCDPISGHVSLYWYRQALGQGPEFLTYFNYEAQQDKSGLPNDRFSAERPEGSISTLTIQRTEQRDSAMYRCASSSDYEQYFGPGTRLTVT.

The J gene is TRBJ2-5, the V gene TRBV6-4; D is unclear. Germline V CDR1 and CDR2: MRHNA, SNTAGT. The CDR3 covers 12 residues. Trimming removed 6 bases from V and 2 bases from J, with 7 bases in between. The CDR3 DNA is TGTGCCAGCAGACGACTTCAAGAGACCCAGTACTTC. This gives the protein CASRRLQETQYF.

The rearrangement joins TRBV9 to TRBJ1-6; D is unclear. Per the germline V gene, CDR1 is SGDLS and CDR2 is YYNGEE. Trimming took off 2 bases at V and 5 bases at J, with 8 bases between the two ends. The CDR3 is 14 amino acids. CDR3: CASSVAVNNSPLHF. The CDR3 DNA reads TGTGCCAGCAGCGTCGCCGTTAATAATTCACCCCTCCACTTT. Using reference TRBV9 and TRBJ1-6 for the parts outside the CDR3, the full variable domain is DSGVTQTPKHLITATGQRVTLRCSPRSGDLSVYWYQQSLDQGLQFLIQYYNGEERAKGNILERFSAQQFPDLHSELNLSSLELGDSALYFCASSVAVNNSPLHFGNGTRLTVT.

This chain joins TRBV6-1 and TRBJ2-5; D ambiguous. Looked up from germline, CDR1 is MNHNS and CDR2 is SASEGT. Trimming took 0 bases from V and 4 from J, leaving 6 bases between them. The CDR3 extends over 13 amino acids. The CDR3: CASSEAAGETQYF. CDR3 bases: TGTGCCAGCAGTGAAGCGGCAGGAGAGACCCAGTACTTC.

J is TRBJ1-2 and V is TRBV11-2; tentatively, D is TRBD1 (6 bases). This CDR3 spans 11 amino acids. Trimming removed 5 bases at V and 7 bases at J, with 8 bases between. Germline CDR1 and CDR2: SGHAT and FQNNGV. The CDR3 DNA follows: TGTGCCAGCAGCCCAGGGGTTGGCTACACCTTC. Encoded protein: CASSPGVGYTF.

The chain couples TRBV19 to TRBJ2-7; 8 nucleotides align to TRBD1. J was trimmed by 4 bases and V by 5 bases; bases with no gene match: 4. The CDR3 length is 13 residues. The germline V gene encodes CDR1 LNHDA and CDR2 SQIVND (reference sequence). Here the CDR3 reads CASSADRVYEQYF. For the CDR3, the DNA is TGTGCCAGTAGTGCGGACAGGGTTTACGAGCAGTACTTC. The variable domain in full, completed from reference TRBV19 and TRBJ2-7, reads DGGITQSPKYLFRKEGQNVTLSCEQNLNHDAMYWYRQDPGQGLRLIYYSQIVNDFQKGDIAEGYSVSREKKESFPLTVTSAQKNPTAFYLCASSADRVYEQYFGPGTRLTVT.

The DNA of the CDR3 is TGTGCCAGCAGTTCCGGGTTGCAATTCGCGGGGGACAATGAGCAGTTCTTC. It codes for CASSSGLQFAGDNEQFF. The chain links TRBV9 to TRBJ2-1; 7 bases line up with TRBD2. This CDR3 contains 17 residues. The V gene end was trimmed by 5 bases and the J gene end by 5 bases; junction bases not matched to a gene: 16. CDR1 and CDR2 (germline): SGDLS, YYNGEE. Based on the CDR3 plus reference TRBV9 and TRBJ2-1, the full variable domain is DSGVTQTPKHLITATGQRVTLRCSPRSGDLSVYWYQQSLDQGLQFLIQYYNGEERAKGNILERFSAQQFPDLHSELNLSSLELGDSALYFCASSSGLQFAGDNEQFFGPGTRLTVL.

The chain has TRBV19 and TRBJ2-1; D may be TRBD2 (6 bases). Germline CDR1 LNHDA, CDR2 SQIVND (reference sequence). The CDR3 has 16 amino acids. With 3 bases removed from V and 5 bases from J, the gap between germline ends came to 17 bases. The DNA for the CDR3 is TGTGCCAGTAGTATCGATACTAGGAGGGCCAACAATGAGCAGTTCTTC. Its protein product is CASSIDTRRANNEQFF.

The rearrangement uses TRBV2 and TRBJ2-1, with TRBD1 as a possible D gene (5 bases). V was cut by 5 bases and J by 6 bases, with 17 bases left in between. The CDR3 covers 15 residues. The germline V gene encodes CDR1 SNHLY and CDR2 FYNNEI. DNA of the CDR3: TGTGCCAGCAGTTCCGACAGTGTACATGGCAATGAGCAGTTCTTC. This codes for CASSSDSVHGNEQFF.

The genes are TRBV15 and TRBJ2-7, with D tentatively TRBD1 or TRBD2 (5 bases each). The CDR3 length is 15 residues. The germline CDR1 and CDR2 sequences are LNHNV and YYDKDF (reference sequence). Trimming removed 0 bases at V and 3 bases at J, with 12 bases between. CDR3 protein: CATSRDGTAGYEQYF. In DNA, the CDR3 is TGTGCCACCAGCAGAGATGGGACGGCGGGCTACGAGCAGTACTTC.

The chain uses TRBV5-6 and TRBJ2-6, with 10 positions matching TRBD1. V lost 3 bases and J lost 2; bases outside the gene matches: 8. The CDR3 is 18 residues long. The germline gives CDR1 SGHDT, CDR2 YYEEEE. CDR3 nucleotide sequence: TGTGCCAGCAGCTCGAGGTGGGGACAGGGGACTGGGGCCAACGTCCTGACTTTC. Its translation is CASSSRWGQGTGANVLTF.

The chain links TRBV6-1 to TRBJ1-3; maybe TRBD1 (5 bases). Germline V CDR1 and CDR2: MNHNS, SASEGT. V was cut by 5 bases and J by 4 bases, with 9 bases left in between. The CDR3 length is 13 residues. The CDR3 spells CASSTGAGNTIYF. CDR3 nucleotide sequence: TGTGCCAGCAGTACCGGGGCCGGAAACACCATATATTTT.

V usage is TRBV5-1 and J usage is TRBJ1-3, with unresolved D. The CDR3 runs to 15 residues. Germline CDR1 and CDR2: SGHRS and YFSETQ. The V gene lost 0 bases and the J gene lost 0 bases, with 7 bases spanning the gap. CDR3 sequence reads: CASSLGTGSGNTIYF. The CDR3 DNA reads TGCGCCAGCAGCTTGGGGACCGGCTCTGGAAACACCATATATTTT.

The rearrangement uses TRBV2 and TRBJ1-1, with 8 bases matching TRBD1. V dropped 8 bases and J dropped 0; count of bases not matched to a gene: 5. The germline V gene encodes CDR1 SNHLY and CDR2 FYNNEI. CDR3 length equals 14 residues. CDR3 bases: TGTGCCAGCCCCCAGGGGGCTATGAACACTGAAGCTTTCTTT. Its protein is CASPQGAMNTEAFF.

The chain joins TRBV27 to TRBJ2-1, with TRBD2 identical over 11 bases. Germline CDR1 is MNHEY and CDR2 is SMNVEV (reference sequence). J was trimmed by 6 bases and V by 10 bases; bases with no gene match: 14. CDR3 length: 16 residues. The CDR3 protein is CATHPLTSGIVNEQFF. CDR3 DNA sequence: TGTGCCACCCACCCCTTGACTAGCGGGATTGTCAATGAGCAGTTCTTC.

This sequence joins TRBV9 and TRBJ1-1; D is possibly TRBD1 (5 bases). The V end lost 4 bases, the J end lost 5 bases, and 15 bases lay between the germline ends. CDR1 SGDLS and CDR2 YYNGEE come from the germline V gene. The CDR3 runs 14 residues. The CDR3 DNA reads as TGTGCCAGCAGCCCCCAGGGTTTAGGAACTGAAGCTTTCTTT. This encodes CASSPQGLGTEAFF.

This clone was detected once. The chain couples TRBV5-1 to TRBJ1-2; a possible D gene is TRBD1 (6 bases). CDR1 and CDR2 (germline): SGHRS, YFSETQ. V was shortened by 4 bases and J by 2 bases, with 12 bases between the two germline ends. The CDR3 spans 14 residues. In nucleotides, the CDR3 is TGCGCCAGCAGCCCCACAGGGAACAACTATGGCTACACCTTC. This encodes CASSPTGNNYGYTF.